The following is a T cell receptor beta chain sequence with its context. No antigen is known for it. Primers included in the PCR were 60 Vbeta and 13 Jbeta primers. Profiling relied on immunoSEQ multiplex PCR, and the TCRdb table lists in-frame clones only, not all of them. Among around 190,000 clones listed, 75% to 85% were seen once. These data belong to a study of cytomegalovirus exposure and HLA in healthy donors. Points from the study as a whole: It was reported that the classifier diagnosed cytomegalovirus status with high specificity and sensitivity in both the original and validation cohorts. In a later analysis, parvovirus B19, influenza, CMV and Epstein-Barr virus appeared linked to several top co-occurrence clusters. When presence/absence was analysed, sequencing depth was taken to be roughly uniform across donors.

V lost 5 bases, J lost 0 bases, and 11 bases lay in between. The CDR3 is made up of 14 amino acids. The V gene's germline CDR1 is SGHTA and CDR2 FQGNSA. J is TRBJ2-7 and V is TRBV7-2, with a possible D match to TRBD2 (6 bases). The source is a woman between 45 and 65 years old in good health and CMV-seronegative. The sequenced material came from PBMCs. The CDR3: CASSPYSGSYEQYF. CDR3 sequence (DNA): TGTGCCAGCAGCCCCTATAGCGGCTCCTACGAGCAGTACTTC.